This T cell receptor beta chain was obtained from a study of T cell responses to AZD1222 COVID-19 vaccine. Study-level results: Unmutated variant regions are reportedly the target of nearly half of TCRs that are spike-specific.

The CDR3 loop spans 17 amino acids. V was trimmed by 0 bases and J by 5 bases, leaving 19 bases between them. CDR1 and CDR2 (germline): LGHNT, FRNRAP. Sequencing used immunoSEQ multiplex PCR; TCRdb keeps in-frame clones, though not all of them. Here the sample spans approximately 60,000 clones, 84% being singletons. On this clone: Its specificity is not known.

The chain links TRBV12-5 to TRBJ1-1; the D gene is possibly TRBD1 (5 bases). The receptor's source is an adult in good health. The sequences come from peripheral blood, collected on day 0 of AZD1222 vaccination. The CDR3 nucleotides read TGTGCTAGTGGTTTGGTACTTTGGGCGGGGGGTAGGACTGAAGCTTTCTTT. It translates to CASGLVLWAGGRTEAFF.